This T cell receptor (beta chain) stems from a study of Graves' ophthalmopathy and Graves' hyperthyroidism. Broader study findings: The model's prediction of ophthalmopathy progression had approximately 68% sensitivity and 72% to 80% specificity.

Using RNA transcripts, the TCR beta CDR3 regions were amplified. An initial RT-PCR round employing HTBI primers preceded a second-round multiplex PCR. TCRdb passed the multiplex PCR reads through MiXCR, listing each CDR3 protein once. The profile shows roughly 51,000 distinct CDR3 sequences, 50% to 65% of them singletons. There are 14 residues in the CDR3. V shed 7 bases and J shed 8 bases, with 15 bases lying between them. Germline values: CDR1 MNHGY, CDR2 SVAAGI. Concerning this clonotype itself: What it recognizes is unknown.

Material: peripheral blood. This receptor was obtained from an adult man with Graves' ophthalmopathy. The chain has TRBV6-9 and TRBJ1-6, with D maybe TRBD1 (6 bases). The CDR3: CASIGMTGYSPLHF. The CDR3 DNA reads as TGTGCCAGCATCGGAATGACAGGATATTCACCCCTCCACTTT.